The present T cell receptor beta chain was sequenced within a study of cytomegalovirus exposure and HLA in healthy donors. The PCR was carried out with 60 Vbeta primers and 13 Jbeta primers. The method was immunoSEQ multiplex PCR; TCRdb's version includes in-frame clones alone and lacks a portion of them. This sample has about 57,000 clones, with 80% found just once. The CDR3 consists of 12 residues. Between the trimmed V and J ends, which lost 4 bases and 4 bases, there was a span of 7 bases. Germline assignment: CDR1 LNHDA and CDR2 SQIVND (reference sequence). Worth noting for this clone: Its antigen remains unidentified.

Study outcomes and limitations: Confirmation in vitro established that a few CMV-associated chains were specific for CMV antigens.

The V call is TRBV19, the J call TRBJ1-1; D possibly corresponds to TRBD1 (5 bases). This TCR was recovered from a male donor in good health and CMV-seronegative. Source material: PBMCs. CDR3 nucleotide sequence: TGTGCCAGTAGTAGTGACAGCACTGAAGCTTTCTTT. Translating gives CASSSDSTEAFF.